The present T cell receptor beta chain was sequenced within a study of tumor-infiltrating lymphocytes in primary liver carcinoma. Study details: Patients were men and women aged 30 to 69 years. Stage T1-T3 N0M0 tumors spanned about 4 to 11 cm.

A remark on this clonotype: Antigen unknown. At one end, the junction sequence differs from germline, possibly due to a read error.

Germline lookup yields CDR1 MNHNS and CDR2 SASEGT. CDR3 length: 16 residues. Notes on the study in general: Tumors had a top-250-clone fraction that was significantly higher than blood (p = 0.039). Researchers found tumor-adjacent and tumor-blood pairs overlapped less than tumor region pairs.

TCR beta cDNA was reverse-transcribed from around 0.55 ug of total RNA. The reaction used a constant-region primer and ProtoScript II reverse transcriptase. For TCR beta, libraries were produced by three nested multiplex PCR rounds using slightly modified ARM-PCR. The first two PCR rounds used TRBV1-TRBV30 primers with a Cbeta primer, 9 to 10 cycles each. TCRdb reprocessed the multiplex PCR reads via MiXCR and lists one record per CDR3 protein. The data hold around 37,000 distinct CDR3 sequences, with 75% observed a single time. Investigators took RNA and DNA out together from about 19-30 mg of unsorted bulk tissue.

The chain combines TRBV6-1 with TRBJ2-5; possible D gene TRBD1, 6 bases. The sequenced material came from tumor-adjacent normal liver tissue. The sequence was collected from a man in his forties with primary liver carcinoma and hepatitis B virus infection. Here the CDR3 reads CSSSEVLGQLQETQYF. CDR3 DNA sequence: TGTTCCAGCAGTGAAGTACTTGGACAGCTACAAGAGACCCAGTACTTC.